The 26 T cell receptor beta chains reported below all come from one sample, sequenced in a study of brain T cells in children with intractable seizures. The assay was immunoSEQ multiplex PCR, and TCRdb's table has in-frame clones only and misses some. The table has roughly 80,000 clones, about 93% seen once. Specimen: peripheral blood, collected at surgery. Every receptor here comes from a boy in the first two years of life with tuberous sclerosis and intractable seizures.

The CDR3 bases are TGTGCCAGCAGTCAAACGGCCCTCCCCTACGAGCAGTACTTC. This codes for CASSQTALPYEQYF. The genes are TRBV14 and TRBJ2-7; no clear D gene. Germline loops: CDR1 SGHDN, CDR2 FVKESK. The CDR3 runs to 14 residues. V was shortened by 6 bases and J by 2 bases, with 14 bases between the two germline ends.

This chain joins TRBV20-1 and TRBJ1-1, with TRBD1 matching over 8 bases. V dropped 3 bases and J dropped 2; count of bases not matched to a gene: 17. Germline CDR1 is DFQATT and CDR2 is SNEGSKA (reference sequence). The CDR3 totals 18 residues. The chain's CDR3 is CSASAPPWTGKCNTEAFF. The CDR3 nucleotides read TGCAGTGCTAGTGCCCCACCTTGGACAGGGAAGTGCAACACTGAAGCTTTCTTT.

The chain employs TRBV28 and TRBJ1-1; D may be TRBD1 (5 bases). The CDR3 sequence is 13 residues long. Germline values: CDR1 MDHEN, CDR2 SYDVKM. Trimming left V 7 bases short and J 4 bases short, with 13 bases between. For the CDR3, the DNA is TGTGCCAGCAAAAACGGGGCTTCCACTGAAGCTTTCTTT. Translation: CASKNGASTEAFF.

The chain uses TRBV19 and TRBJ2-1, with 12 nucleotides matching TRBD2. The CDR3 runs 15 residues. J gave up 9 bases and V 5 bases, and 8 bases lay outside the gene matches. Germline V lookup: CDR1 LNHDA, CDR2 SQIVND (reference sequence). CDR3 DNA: TGTGCCAGTAGTGATCTGACTAGCGGGAGCACTGAGCAGTTCTTC. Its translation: CASSDLTSGSTEQFF. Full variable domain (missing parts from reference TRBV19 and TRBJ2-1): DGGITQSPKYLFRKEGQNVTLSCEQNLNHDAMYWYRQDPGQGLRLIYYSQIVNDFQKGDIAEGYSVSREKKESFPLTVTSAQKNPTAFYLCASSDLTSGSTEQFFGPGTRLTVL.

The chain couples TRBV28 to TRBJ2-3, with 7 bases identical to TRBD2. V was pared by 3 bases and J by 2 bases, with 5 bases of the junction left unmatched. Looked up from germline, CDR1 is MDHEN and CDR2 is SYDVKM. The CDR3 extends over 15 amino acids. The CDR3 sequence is CASSFEREYTDTQYF. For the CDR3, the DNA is TGTGCCAGCAGTTTCGAGCGGGAATACACAGATACGCAGTATTTT.

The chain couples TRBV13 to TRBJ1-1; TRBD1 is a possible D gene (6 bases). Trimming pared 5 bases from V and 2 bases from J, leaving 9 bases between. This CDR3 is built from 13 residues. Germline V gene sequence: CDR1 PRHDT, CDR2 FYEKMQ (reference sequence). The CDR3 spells CASSQQGNTEAFF. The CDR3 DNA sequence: TGTGCCAGCAGCCAACAGGGCAACACTGAAGCTTTCTTT. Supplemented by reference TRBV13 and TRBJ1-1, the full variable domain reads AAGVIQSPRHLIKEKRETATLKCYPIPRHDTVYWYQQGPGQDPQFLISFYEKMQSDKGSIPDRFSAQQFSDYHSELNMSSLELGDSALYFCASSQQGNTEAFFGQGTRLTVV.

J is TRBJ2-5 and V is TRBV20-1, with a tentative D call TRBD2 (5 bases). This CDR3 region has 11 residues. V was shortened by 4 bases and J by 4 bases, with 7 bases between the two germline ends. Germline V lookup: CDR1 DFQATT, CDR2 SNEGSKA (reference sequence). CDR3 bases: TGCAGTGCTACTGGAGGAGAGACCCAGTACTTC. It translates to CSATGGETQYF.

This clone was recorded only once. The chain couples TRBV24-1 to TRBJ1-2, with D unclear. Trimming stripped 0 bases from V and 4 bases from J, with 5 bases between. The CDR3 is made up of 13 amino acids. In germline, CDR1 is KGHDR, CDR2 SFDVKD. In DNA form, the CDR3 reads TGTGCCACCAGTGATTTGGACTTCTATGGCTACACCTTC. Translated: CATSDLDFYGYTF.

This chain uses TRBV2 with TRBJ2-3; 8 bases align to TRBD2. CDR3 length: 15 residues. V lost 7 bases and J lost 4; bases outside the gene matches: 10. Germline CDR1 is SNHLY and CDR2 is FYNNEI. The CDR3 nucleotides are TGTGCCAGCACTCAACAAGCGGGAGCTTCAGATACGCAGTATTTT. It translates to CASTQQAGASDTQYF.

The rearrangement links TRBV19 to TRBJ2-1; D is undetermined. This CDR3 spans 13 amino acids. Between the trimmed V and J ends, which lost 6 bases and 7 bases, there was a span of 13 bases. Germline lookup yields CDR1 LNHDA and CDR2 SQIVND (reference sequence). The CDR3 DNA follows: TGTGCCAGTAGCCTTGAAGGAAGGAATGAGCAGTTCTTC. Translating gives CASSLEGRNEQFF. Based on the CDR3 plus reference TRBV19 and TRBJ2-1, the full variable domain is DGGITQSPKYLFRKEGQNVTLSCEQNLNHDAMYWYRQDPGQGLRLIYYSQIVNDFQKGDIAEGYSVSREKKESFPLTVTSAQKNPTAFYLCASSLEGRNEQFFGPGTRLTVL.

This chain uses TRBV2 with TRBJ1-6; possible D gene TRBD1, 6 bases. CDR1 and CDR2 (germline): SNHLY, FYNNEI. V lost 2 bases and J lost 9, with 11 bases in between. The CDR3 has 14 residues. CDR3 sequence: CASSENREASPLHF. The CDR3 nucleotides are TGTGCCAGCAGTGAAAACAGGGAAGCTTCACCCCTCCACTTT.

CDR3 DNA: TGTGCCAGCAGGGGTTTACAGGGGCCCATAGGCTATGGCTACACCTTC. It codes for CASRGLQGPIGYGYTF. The rearrangement links TRBV2 to TRBJ1-2; 7 bases map to TRBD1. With 6 bases clipped from V and 4 bases from J, the junction kept 14 bases outside the gene matches. The V gene's germline CDR1 is SNHLY and CDR2 FYNNEI. This CDR3 has 16 residues.

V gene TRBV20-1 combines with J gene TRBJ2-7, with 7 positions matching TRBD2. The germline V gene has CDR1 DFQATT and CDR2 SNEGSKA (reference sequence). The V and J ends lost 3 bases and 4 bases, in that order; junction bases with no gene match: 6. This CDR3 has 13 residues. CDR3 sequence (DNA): TGCAGTGCTAGTTTGGCTAGCGGATACGAGCAGTACTTC. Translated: CSASLASGYEQYF.

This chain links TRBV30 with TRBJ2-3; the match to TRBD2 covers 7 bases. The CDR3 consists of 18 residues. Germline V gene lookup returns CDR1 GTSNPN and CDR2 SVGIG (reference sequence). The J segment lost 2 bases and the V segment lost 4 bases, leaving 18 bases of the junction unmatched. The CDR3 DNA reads TGTGCCTGGACCTCGAAGACCCCAGCGGGGTCGCTCACAGATACGCAGTATTTT. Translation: CAWTSKTPAGSLTDTQYF.

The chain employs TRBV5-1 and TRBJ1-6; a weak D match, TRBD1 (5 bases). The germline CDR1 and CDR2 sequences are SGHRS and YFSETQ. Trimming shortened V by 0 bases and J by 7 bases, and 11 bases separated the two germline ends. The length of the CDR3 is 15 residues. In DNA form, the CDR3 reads TGCGCCAGCAGCTTGGACGGGGGGGGGAATTCACCCCTCCACTTT. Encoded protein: CASSLDGGGNSPLHF.

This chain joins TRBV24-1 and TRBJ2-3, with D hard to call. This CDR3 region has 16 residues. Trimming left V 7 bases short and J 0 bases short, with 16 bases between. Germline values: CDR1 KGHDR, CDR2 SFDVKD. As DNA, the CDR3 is TGTGCCACCAGCGTCGACCGGACGTTTAGCACAGATACGCAGTATTTT. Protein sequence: CATSVDRTFSTDTQYF.

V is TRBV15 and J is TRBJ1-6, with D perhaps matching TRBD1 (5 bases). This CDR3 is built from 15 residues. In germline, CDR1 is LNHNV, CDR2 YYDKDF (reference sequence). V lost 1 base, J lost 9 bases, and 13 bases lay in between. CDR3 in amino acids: CATSRGLWGSSPLHF. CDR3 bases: TGTGCCACCAGCAGAGGGTTGTGGGGGAGTTCACCCCTCCACTTT. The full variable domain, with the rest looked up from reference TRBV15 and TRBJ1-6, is DAMVIQNPRYQVTQFGKPVTLSCSQTLNHNVMYWYQQKSSQAPKLLFHYYDKDFNNEADTPDNFQSRRPNTSFCFLDIRSPGLGDTAMYLCATSRGLWGSSPLHFGNGTRLTVT.

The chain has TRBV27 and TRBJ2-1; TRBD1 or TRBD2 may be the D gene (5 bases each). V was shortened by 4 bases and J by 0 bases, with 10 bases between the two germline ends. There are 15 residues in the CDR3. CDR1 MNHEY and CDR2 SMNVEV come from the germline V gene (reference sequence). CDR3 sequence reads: CASSWDGSSYNEQFF. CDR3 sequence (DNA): TGTGCCAGCAGTTGGGACGGTAGCTCCTACAATGAGCAGTTCTTC.

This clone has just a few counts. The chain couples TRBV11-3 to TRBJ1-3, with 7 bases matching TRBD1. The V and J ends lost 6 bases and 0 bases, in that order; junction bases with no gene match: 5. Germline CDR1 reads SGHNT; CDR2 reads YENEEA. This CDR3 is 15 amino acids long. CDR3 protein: CASSSGQASGNTIYF. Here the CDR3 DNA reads TGTGCCAGCAGTTCTGGACAGGCCTCTGGAAACACCATATATTTT. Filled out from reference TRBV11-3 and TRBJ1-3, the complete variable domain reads EAGVVQSPRYKIIEKKQPVAFWCNPISGHNTLYWYLQNLGQGPELLIRYENEEAVDDSQLPKDRFSAERLKGVDSTLKIQPAELGDSAVYLCASSSGQASGNTIYFGEGSWLTVV.

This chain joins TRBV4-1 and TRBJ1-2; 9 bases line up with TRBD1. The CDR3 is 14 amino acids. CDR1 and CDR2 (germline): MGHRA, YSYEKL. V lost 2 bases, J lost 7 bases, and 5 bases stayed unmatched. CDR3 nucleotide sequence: TGCGCCAGCAGCCAATCCACAGGGGGCGGTGGCTACACCTTC. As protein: CASSQSTGGGGYTF.

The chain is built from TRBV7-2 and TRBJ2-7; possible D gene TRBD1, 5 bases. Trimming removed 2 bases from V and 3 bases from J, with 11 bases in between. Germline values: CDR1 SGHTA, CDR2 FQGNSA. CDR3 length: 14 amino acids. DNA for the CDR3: TGTGCCAGCAGCTTACTCGTTGACAGCTACGAGCAGTACTTC. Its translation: CASSLLVDSYEQYF.

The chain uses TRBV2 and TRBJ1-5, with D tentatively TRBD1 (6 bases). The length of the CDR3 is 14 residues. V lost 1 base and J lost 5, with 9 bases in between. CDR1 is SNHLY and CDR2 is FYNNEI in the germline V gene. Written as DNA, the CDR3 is TGTGCCAGCAGTGAAGGAAGGGGGTATCAGCCCCAGCATTTT. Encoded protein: CASSEGRGYQPQHF.

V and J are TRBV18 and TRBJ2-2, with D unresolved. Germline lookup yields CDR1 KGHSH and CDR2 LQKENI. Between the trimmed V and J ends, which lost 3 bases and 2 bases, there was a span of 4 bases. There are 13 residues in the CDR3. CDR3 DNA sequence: TGTGCCAGCTCACCGGACAACACCGGGGAGCTGTTTTTT. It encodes CASSPDNTGELFF.

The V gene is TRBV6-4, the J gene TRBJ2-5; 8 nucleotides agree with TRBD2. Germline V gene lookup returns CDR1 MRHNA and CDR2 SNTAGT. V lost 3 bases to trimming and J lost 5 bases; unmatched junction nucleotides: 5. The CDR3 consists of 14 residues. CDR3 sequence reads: CASSEAGEGETQYF. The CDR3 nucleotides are TGTGCCAGCAGTGAAGCGGGAGAGGGGGAGACCCAGTACTTC.

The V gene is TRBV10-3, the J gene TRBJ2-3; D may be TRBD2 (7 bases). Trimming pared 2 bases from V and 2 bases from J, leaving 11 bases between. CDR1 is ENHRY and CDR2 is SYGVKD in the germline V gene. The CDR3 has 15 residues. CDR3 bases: TGTGCCATCAGTGAGGCGGGGGACAACACAGATACGCAGTATTTT. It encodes CAISEAGDNTDTQYF.

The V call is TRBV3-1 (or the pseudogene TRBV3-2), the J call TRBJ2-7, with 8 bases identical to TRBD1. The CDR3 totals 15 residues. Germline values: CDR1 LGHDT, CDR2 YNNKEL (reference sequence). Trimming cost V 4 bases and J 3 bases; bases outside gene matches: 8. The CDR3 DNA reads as TGTGCCAGCAGCCCCTCGGAGACAGGGGTCTACGAGCAGTACTTC. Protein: CASSPSETGVYEQYF.